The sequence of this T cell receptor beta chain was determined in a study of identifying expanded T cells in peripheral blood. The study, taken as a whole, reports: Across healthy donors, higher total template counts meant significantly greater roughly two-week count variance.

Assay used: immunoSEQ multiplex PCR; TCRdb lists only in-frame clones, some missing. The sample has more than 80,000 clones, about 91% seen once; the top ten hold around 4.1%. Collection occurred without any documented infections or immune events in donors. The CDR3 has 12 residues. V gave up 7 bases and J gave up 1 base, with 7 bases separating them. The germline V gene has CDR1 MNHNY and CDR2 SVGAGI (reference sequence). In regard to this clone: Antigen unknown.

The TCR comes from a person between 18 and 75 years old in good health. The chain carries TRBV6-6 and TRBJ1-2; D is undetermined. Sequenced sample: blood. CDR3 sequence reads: CASTQSNYGYTF. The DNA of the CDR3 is TGTGCCAGCACCCAGAGTAACTATGGCTACACCTTC.